The T cell receptor (beta chain) described here comes from a study of blood T cells in healthy people across ages. Overall study results and limits: A roughly linear age-dependent decrease characterized TCR beta diversity per million T cells.

A second PCR of 7 to 11 cycles used a sample-barcoded 5' primer and a J-beta primer mix. Template switching added a 12-random-nucleotide identifier to every cDNA molecule. TCRdb reprocessed the 5' RACE reads with MiXCR, giving one entry per CDR3 protein. The sample holds over 950,000 distinct CDR3 sequences, approximately 38% seen once. Researchers collected about 9.6 milliliters of peripheral blood from every single donor. The V gene lost 0 bases and the J gene lost 2 bases, with 11 bases spanning the gap. This CDR3 has 15 amino acids. From germline, CDR1 is SGHRS and CDR2 YFSETQ. This clonotype has at least ten counts. Its antigen is still unknown.

The receptor was isolated from a man between 18 and 29 years old in good health. Sequences were obtained from blood. The chain uses TRBV5-1 and TRBJ2-5, with D perhaps TRBD2 (6 bases). CDR3 DNA: TGCGCCAGCAGCTTGGCTTTAGCGGATCAAGAGACCCAGTACTTC. Amino acid sequence: CASSLALADQETQYF.